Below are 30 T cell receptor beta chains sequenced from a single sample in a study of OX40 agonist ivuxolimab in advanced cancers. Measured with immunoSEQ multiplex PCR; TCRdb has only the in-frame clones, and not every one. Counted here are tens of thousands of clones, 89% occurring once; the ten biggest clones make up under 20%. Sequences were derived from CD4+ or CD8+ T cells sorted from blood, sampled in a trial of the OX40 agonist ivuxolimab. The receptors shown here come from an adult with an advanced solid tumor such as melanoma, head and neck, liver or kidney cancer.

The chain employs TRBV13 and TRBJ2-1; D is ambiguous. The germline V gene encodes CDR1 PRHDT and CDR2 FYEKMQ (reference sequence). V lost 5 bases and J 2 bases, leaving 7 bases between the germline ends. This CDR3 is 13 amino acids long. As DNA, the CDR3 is TGTGCCAGCAGCCCCGGAGCCTACAATGAGCAGTTCTTC. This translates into CASSPGAYNEQFF.

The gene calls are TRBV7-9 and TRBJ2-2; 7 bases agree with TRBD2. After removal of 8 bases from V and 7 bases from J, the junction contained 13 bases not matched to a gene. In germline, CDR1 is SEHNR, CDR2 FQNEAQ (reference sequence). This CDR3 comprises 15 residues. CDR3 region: CASFMWEGHDGELFF. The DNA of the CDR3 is TGTGCCAGCTTTATGTGGGAGGGCCATGACGGGGAGCTGTTTTTT.

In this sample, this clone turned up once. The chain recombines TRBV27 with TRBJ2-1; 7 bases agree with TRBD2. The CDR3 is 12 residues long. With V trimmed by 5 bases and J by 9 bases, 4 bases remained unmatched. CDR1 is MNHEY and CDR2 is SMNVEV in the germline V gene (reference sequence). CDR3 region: CASSISGGEQFF. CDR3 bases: TGTGCCAGCAGTATCTCGGGGGGTGAGCAGTTCTTC.

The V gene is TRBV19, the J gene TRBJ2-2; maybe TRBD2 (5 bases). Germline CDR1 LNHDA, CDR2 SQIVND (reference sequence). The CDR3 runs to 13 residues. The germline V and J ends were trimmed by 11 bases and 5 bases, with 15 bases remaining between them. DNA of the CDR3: TGTGCCGCCAATGAAGCGGCTACCGGGGAGCTGTTTTTT. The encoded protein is CAANEAATGELFF.

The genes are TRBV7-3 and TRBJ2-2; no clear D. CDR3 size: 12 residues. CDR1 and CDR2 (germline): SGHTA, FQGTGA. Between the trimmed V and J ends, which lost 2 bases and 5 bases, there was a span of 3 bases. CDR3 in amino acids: CASSLGTGELFF. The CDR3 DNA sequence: TGTGCCAGCAGCTTAGGAACCGGGGAGCTGTTTTTT.

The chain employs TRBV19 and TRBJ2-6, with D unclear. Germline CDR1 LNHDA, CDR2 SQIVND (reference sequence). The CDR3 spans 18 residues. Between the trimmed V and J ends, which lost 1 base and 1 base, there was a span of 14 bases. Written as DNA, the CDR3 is TGTGCCAGTAGTATAGCCAGCAGGATACCATCTGGGGCCAACGTCCTGACTTTC. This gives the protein CASSIASRIPSGANVLTF. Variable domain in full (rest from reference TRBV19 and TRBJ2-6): DGGITQSPKYLFRKEGQNVTLSCEQNLNHDAMYWYRQDPGQGLRLIYYSQIVNDFQKGDIAEGYSVSREKKESFPLTVTSAQKNPTAFYLCASSIASRIPSGANVLTFGAGSRLTVL.

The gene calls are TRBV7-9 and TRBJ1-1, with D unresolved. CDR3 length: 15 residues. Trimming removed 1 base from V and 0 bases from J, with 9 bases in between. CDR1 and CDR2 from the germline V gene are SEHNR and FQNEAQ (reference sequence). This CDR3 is CASSLGGQMNTEAFF. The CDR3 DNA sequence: TGTGCCAGCAGCTTAGGCGGTCAGATGAACACTGAAGCTTTCTTT.

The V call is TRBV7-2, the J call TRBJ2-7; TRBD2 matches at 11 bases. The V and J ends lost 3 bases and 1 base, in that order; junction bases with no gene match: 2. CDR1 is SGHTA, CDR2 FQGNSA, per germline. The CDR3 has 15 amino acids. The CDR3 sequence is CASSFWTSGSYEQYF. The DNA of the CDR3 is TGTGCCAGCAGCTTCTGGACTAGCGGGTCCTACGAGCAGTACTTC.

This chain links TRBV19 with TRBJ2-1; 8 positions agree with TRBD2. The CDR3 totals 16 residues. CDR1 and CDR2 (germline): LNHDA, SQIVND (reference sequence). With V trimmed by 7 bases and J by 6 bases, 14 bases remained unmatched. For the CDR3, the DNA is TGTGCCAGTACCCCCCGAGGAGCGGGAGAACCCAATGAGCAGTTCTTC. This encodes CASTPRGAGEPNEQFF.

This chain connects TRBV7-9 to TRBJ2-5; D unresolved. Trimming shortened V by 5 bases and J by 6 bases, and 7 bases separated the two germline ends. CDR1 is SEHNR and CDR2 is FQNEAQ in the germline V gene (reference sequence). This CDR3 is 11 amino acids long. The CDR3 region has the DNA TGTGCCAGCAGCCTAGACCAGACCCAGTACTTC. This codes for CASSLDQTQYF.

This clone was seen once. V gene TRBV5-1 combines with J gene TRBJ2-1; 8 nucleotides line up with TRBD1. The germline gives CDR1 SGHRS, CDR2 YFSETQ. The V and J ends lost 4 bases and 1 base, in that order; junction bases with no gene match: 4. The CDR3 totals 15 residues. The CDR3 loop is CASSVTGASYNEQFF. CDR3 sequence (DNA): TGCGCCAGCAGCGTGACAGGGGCTTCCTACAATGAGCAGTTCTTC.

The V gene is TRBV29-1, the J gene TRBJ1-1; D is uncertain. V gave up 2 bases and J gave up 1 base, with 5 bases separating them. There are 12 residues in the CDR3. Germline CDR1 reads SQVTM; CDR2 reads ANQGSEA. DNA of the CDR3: TGCAGCGTTGAATTGGGGAACACTGAAGCTTTCTTT. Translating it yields CSVELGNTEAFF.

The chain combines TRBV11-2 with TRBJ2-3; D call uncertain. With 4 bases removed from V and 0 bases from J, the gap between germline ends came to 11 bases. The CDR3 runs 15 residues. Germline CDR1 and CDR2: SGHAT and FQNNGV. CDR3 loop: CASSSPLSSTDTQYF. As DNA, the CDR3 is TGTGCCAGCAGCTCCCCATTAAGTAGCACAGATACGCAGTATTTT.

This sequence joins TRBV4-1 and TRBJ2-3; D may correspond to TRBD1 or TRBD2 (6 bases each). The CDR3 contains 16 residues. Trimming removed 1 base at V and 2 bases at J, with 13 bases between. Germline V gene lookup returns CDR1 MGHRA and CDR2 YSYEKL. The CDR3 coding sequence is TGCGCCAGCAGCCAAGTTGAGGGGGGACCCACAGATACGCAGTATTTT. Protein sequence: CASSQVEGGPTDTQYF.

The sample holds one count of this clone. In DNA, the CDR3 is TGCGCCAGCACGCCGAGGTGGGACAACTACAATGAGCAGTTCTTC. Amino acids: CASTPRWDNYNEQFF. The V and J genes are TRBV5-1 and TRBJ2-1; TRBD1 might be the D (6 bases). This CDR3 contains 15 residues. From germline, CDR1 is SGHRS and CDR2 YFSETQ. The V end lost 6 bases, the J end lost 3 bases, and 16 bases lay between the germline ends. Full variable domain (missing parts from reference TRBV5-1 and TRBJ2-1): KAGVTQTPRYLIKTRGQQVTLSCSPISGHRSVSWYQQTPGQGLQFLFEYFSETQRNKGNFPGRFSGRQFSNSRSEMNVSTLELGDSALYLCASTPRWDNYNEQFFGPGTRLTVL.

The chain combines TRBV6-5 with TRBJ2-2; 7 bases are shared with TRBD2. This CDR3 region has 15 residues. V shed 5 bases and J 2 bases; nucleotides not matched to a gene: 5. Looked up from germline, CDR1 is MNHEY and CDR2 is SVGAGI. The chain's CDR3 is CASSPSGENTGELFF. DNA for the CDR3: TGTGCCAGCAGTCCCAGCGGGGAAAACACCGGGGAGCTGTTTTTT.

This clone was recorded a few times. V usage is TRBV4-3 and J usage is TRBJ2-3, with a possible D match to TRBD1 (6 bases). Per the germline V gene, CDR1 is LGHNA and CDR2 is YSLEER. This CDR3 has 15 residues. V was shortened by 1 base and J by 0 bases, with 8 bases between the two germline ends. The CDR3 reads CASSQGTVSTDTQYF. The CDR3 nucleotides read TGCGCCAGCAGCCAAGGGACAGTAAGCACAGATACGCAGTATTTT.

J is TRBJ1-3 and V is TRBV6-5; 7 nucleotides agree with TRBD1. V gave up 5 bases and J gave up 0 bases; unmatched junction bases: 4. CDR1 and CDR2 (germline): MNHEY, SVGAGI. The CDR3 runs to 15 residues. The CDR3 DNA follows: TGTGCCAGCAGTCCGACAGGGTACTCTGGAAACACCATATATTTT. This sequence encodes CASSPTGYSGNTIYF.

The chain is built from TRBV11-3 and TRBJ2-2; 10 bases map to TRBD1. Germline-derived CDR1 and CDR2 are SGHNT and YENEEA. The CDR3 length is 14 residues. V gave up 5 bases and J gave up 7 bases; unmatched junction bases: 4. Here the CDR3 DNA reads TGTGCCAGCAGCATGGACAGGGGGTTCGGGGAGCTGTTTTTT. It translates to CASSMDRGFGELFF.

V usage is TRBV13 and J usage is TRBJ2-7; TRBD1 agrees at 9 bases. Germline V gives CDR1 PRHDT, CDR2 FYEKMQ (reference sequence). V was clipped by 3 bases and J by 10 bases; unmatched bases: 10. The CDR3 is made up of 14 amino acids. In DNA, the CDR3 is TGTGCCAGCAGCTTGGGACAGGGACTACGAGAACAGTACTTC. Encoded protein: CASSLGQGLREQYF.

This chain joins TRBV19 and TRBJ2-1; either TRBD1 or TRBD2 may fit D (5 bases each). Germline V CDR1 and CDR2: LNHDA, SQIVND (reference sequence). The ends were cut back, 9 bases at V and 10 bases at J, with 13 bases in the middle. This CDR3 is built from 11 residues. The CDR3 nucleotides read TGTGCCAGCCGAGGGGCATGGGAGCAGTTCTTC. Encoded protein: CASRGAWEQFF.

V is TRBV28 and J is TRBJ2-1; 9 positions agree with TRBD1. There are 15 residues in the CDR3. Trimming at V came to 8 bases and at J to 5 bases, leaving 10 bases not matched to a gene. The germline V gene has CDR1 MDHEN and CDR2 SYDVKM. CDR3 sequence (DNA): TGTGCCAGCGCCCAGATCCGGGACAGGGACAATGAGCAGTTCTTC. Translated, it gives CASAQIRDRDNEQFF.

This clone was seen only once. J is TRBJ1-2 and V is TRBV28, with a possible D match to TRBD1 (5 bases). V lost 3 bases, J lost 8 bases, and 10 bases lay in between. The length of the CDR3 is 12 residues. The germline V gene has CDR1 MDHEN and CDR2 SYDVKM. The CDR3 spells CASSFRRGGYTF. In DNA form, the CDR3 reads TGTGCCAGCAGTTTCCGTAGGGGCGGCTACACCTTC.

The CDR3 coding sequence is TGTGCCAGCACTCCCCCTGGGGGCACTCAAGAGACCCAGTACTTC. Translation: CASTPPGGTQETQYF. The chain has TRBV7-3 and TRBJ2-5, with D possibly matching TRBD1 (6 bases). The germline CDR1 and CDR2 sequences are SGHTA and FQGTGA. The CDR3 is 15 residues long. V lost 7 bases and J lost 2, with 17 bases in between.

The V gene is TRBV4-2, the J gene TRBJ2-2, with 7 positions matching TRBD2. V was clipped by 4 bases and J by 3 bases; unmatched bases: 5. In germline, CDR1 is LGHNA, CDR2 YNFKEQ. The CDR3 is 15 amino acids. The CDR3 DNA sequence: TGTGCCAGCAGCCTTTTTGCGGGGGACACCGGGGAGCTGTTTTTT. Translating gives CASSLFAGDTGELFF.

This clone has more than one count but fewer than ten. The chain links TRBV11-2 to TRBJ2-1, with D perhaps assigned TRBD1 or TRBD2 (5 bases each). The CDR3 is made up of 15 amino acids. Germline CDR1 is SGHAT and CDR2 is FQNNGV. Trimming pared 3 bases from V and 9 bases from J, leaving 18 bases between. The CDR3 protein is CASSLGTGRRSEQFF. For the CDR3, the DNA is TGTGCCAGCAGCTTGGGGACCGGACGCCGGAGTGAGCAGTTCTTC.

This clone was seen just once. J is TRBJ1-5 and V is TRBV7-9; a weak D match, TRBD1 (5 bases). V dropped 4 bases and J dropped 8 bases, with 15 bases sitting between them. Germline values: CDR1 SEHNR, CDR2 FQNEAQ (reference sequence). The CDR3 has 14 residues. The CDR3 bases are TGTGCCAGCAGCTCCTCTCTGGGGCTTGAGCCCCAGCATTTT. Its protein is CASSSSLGLEPQHF.

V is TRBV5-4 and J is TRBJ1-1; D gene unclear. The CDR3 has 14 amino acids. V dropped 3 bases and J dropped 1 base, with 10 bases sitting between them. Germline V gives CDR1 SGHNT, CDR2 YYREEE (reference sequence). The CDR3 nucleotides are TGTGCCAGCAGCTCGGCCTCGGGGAACACTGAAGCTTTCTTT. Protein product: CASSSASGNTEAFF.

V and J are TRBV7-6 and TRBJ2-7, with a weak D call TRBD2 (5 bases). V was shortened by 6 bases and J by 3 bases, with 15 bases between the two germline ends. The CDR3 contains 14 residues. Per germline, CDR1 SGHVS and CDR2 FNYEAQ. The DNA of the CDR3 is TGTGCCAGCAGGCCATTCGAGGGAAGCTACGAGCAGTACTTC. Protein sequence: CASRPFEGSYEQYF.

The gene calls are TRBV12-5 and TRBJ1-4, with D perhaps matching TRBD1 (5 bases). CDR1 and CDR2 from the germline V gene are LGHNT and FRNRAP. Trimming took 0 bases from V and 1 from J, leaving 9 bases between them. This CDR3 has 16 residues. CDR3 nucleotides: TGTGCTAGTGGTTTGGTACGTGGGGGAACTAATGAAAAACTGTTTTTT. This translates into CASGLVRGGTNEKLFF.